The present T cell receptor beta chain was sequenced within a study of early T cells in non-severe SARS-CoV-2 infection. TCRdb re-analysed the 5' RACE reads in MiXCR, keeping a single row per CDR3 protein. The sample lists tens of thousands of distinct CDR3 sequences; approximately 6% were seen once. The length of the CDR3 is 15 residues. Trimming stripped 1 base from V and 7 bases from J, with 14 bases between. The germline CDR1 and CDR2 sequences are SNHLY and FYNNEI. The table lists this clonotype with many counts. This sequence joins TRBV2 and TRBJ2-1; tentatively, D is TRBD1 (6 bases). The sequenced sample was whole blood, obtained at baseline. The receptor's source is an adult who was a healthcare worker with PCR-confirmed SARS-CoV-2 infection or an uninfected control (not recorded which). The CDR3 DNA reads as TGTGCCAGCAGTGAAGAAAAGGGTCAGGGGAATGAGCAGTTCTTC. This sequence encodes CASSEEKGQGNEQFF.